The clone carrying this T cell receptor (beta chain) was counted ten times or more. Germline trimming cut 5 bases from V and 1 base from J; bases unmatched to any gene: 8. This CDR3 is 17 amino acids long. Germline V gene lookup returns CDR1 SGHNT and CDR2 YENEEA. Time point of the sample: sample taken at primary tumor resection. Unsorted whole RNA samples from tumor, nontumor lung or frozen PBMC were sequenced. A total of some 70 untreated early-stage non-small cell lung cancer patients served as donors. These data originate in a study of spatial heterogeneity in lung cancer. Every molecule of TCR cDNA had its own unique molecular identifier. Each CDR3 protein gets one entry after TCRdb re-called the 5' RACE reads with MiXCR. The sample lists 39,000 or so distinct CDR3 sequences, 7.5% occurring once.

The chain is built from TRBV11-3 and TRBJ2-2; 9 bases map to TRBD1. This clonotype originated in a male donor with early-stage non-small cell lung cancer. Sample: PBMCs, taken at surgery. The CDR3 spells CASSPMMGQGNTGELFF. In nucleotides, the CDR3 is TGTGCCAGCAGCCCAATGATGGGACAGGGGAACACCGGGGAGCTGTTTTTT. Drawing the rest from reference TRBV11-3 and TRBJ2-2, the complete variable domain is EAGVVQSPRYKIIEKKQPVAFWCNPISGHNTLYWYLQNLGQGPELLIRYENEEAVDDSQLPKDRFSAERLKGVDSTLKIQPAELGDSAVYLCASSPMMGQGNTGELFFGEGSRLTVL.